This TCR beta chain was found in a study of beta chain features in type 1 diabetes. Study-wide background: All samples together contributed around 100,000,000 sorted cells for examination.

General study points: Shorter templates may be favored by PCR, equally so in patients and controls. Shorter TCRB CDR3s, moderately but significantly so, were found in Type 1 diabetes patients in all four CD4+ subsets. Whether HLA type influences TCRB rearrangement remained unresolved here. Compared with healthy donors, patients appeared to share more similar naive, central memory and regulatory TCRB repertoires.

Sequenced material consisted of expressed TCRB transcripts (all of the isolated RNA was reverse transcribed). Here immunoSEQ multiplex PCR was the method, and the copy in TCRdb shows in-frame clones only, minus some. The data hold 120,000 or so clones, with 15% to 20% observed a single time. In the case of this clone: Antigen unknown.

This CDR3 contains 14 residues. Germline loops: CDR1 SNHLY, CDR2 FYNNEI. With V trimmed by 6 bases and J by 9 bases, 6 bases remained unmatched. Sequencing input: central memory CD4+ T cells from blood. This TCR was sampled from a man aged 18 to 30 with type 1 diabetes. The J gene is TRBJ2-1, the V gene TRBV2; 12 bases map to TRBD1. CDR3 in amino acids: CASSLGQGAGEQFF. CDR3 nucleotides: TGTGCCAGCAGCCTGGGACAGGGGGCGGGTGAGCAGTTCTTC. The complete variable domain, with remaining parts taken from reference TRBV2 and TRBJ2-1, reads EPEVTQTPSHQVTQMGQEVILRCVPISNHLYFYWYRQILGQKVEFLVSFYNNEISEKSEIFDDQFSVERPDGSNFTLKIRSTKLEDSAMYFCASSLGQGAGEQFFGPGTRLTVL.